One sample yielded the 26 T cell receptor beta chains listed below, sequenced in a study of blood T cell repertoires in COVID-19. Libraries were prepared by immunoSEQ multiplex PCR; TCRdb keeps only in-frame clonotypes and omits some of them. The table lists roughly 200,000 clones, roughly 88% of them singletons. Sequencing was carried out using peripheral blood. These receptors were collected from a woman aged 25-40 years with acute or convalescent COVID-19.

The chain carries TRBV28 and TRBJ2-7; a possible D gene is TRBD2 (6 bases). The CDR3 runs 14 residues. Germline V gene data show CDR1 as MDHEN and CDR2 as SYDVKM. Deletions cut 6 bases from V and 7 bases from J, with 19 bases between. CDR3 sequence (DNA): TGTGCCAGCAGGGCCGTAGCGGTGTCTAATGAGCAGTACTTC. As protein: CASRAVAVSNEQYF.

The CDR3 sequence: CASSQRSGLHYEQYF. In DNA, the CDR3 is TGCGCCAGCAGCCAAAGGTCGGGACTACACTACGAGCAGTACTTC. J is TRBJ2-7 and V is TRBV4-1; 7 bases are shared with TRBD2. The junction had 7 bases not matched to a gene; V was cut back by 2 bases and J by 3 bases. Germline V gene data show CDR1 as MGHRA and CDR2 as YSYEKL. The length of the CDR3 is 15 residues.

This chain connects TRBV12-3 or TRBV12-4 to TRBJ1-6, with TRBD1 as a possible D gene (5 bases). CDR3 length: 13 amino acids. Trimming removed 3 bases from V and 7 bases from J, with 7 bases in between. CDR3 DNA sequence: TGTGCCAGCAGTTTTGGGGCCAATTCACCCCTCCACTTT. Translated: CASSFGANSPLHF.

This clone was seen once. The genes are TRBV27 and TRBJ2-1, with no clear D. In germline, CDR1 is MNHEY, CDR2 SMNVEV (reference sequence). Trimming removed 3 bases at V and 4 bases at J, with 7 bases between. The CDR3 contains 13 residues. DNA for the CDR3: TGTGCCAGCAGTTTTGACATATACAATGAGCAGTTCTTC. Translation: CASSFDIYNEQFF.

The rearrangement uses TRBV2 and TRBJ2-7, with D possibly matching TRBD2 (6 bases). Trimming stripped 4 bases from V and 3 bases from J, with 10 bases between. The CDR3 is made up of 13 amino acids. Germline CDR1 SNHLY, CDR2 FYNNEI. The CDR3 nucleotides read TGTGCCAGCAGTGGGGAGGTCGACTACGAGCAGTACTTC. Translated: CASSGEVDYEQYF.

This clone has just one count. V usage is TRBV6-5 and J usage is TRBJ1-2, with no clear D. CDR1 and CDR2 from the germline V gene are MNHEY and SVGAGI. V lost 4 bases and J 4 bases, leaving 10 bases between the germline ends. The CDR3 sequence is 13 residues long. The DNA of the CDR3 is TGTGCCAGCAGTTGGCGGCGAGGCTATGGCTACACCTTC. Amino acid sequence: CASSWRRGYGYTF.

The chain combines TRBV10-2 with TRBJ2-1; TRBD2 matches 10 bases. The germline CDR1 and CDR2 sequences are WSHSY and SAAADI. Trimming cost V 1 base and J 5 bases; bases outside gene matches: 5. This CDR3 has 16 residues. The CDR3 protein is CASSEFSGRSHNEQFF. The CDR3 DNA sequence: TGCGCCAGCAGTGAGTTTAGCGGGAGGTCTCACAATGAGCAGTTCTTC.

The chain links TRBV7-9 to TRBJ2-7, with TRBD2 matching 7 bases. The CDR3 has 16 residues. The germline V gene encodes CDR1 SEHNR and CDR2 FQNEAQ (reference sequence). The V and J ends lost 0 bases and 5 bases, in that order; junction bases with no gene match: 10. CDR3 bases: TGTGCCAGCAGCTTAGCGGAGAACAGCGGGATTGACGAGCAGTACTTC. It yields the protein CASSLAENSGIDEQYF.

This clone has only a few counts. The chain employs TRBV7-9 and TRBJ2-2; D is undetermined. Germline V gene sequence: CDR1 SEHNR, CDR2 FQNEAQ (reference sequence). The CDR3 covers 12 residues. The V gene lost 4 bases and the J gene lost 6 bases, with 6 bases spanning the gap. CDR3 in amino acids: CASSSYPGELFF. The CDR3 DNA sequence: TGTGCCAGCAGCTCCTACCCCGGGGAGCTGTTTTTT.

The CDR3 reads CASTLGWGGNQPQHF. CDR3 DNA: TGTGCCAGCACCTTGGGGTGGGGCGGCAATCAGCCCCAGCATTTT. This chain links TRBV7-2 with TRBJ1-5, with D maybe TRBD1 (5 bases). V dropped 7 bases and J dropped 2 bases, with 15 bases sitting between them. The CDR3 loop spans 15 amino acids. The germline CDR1 and CDR2 sequences are SGHTA and FQGNSA.

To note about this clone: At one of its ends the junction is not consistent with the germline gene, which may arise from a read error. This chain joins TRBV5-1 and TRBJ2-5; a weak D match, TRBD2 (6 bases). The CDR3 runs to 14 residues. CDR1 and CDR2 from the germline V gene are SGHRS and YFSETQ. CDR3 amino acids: CASSPTSGEDTQYF. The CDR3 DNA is TGCGCCAGCAGCCCGACTAGTGGGGAAGATACCCAGTACTTC.

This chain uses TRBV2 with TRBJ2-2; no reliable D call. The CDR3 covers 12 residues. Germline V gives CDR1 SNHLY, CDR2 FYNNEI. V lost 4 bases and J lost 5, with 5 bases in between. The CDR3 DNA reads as TGTGCCAGCAGTGTGGAGACCGGGGAGCTGTTTTTT. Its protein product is CASSVETGELFF.

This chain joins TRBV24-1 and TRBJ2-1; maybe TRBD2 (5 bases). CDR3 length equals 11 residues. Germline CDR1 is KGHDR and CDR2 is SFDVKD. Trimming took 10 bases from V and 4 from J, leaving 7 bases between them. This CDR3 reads CATSGYNEQFF. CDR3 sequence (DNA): TGTGCCACTTCGGGGTACAATGAGCAGTTCTTC.

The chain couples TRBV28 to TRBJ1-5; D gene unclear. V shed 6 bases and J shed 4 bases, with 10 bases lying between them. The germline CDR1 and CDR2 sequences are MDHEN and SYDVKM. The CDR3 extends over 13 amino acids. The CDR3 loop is CASRRGWNQPQHF. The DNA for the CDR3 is TGTGCCAGCAGAAGAGGTTGGAATCAGCCCCAGCATTTT.

The CDR3 loop is CASGLAGGNEQFF. The CDR3 coding sequence is TGTGCCAGCGGACTAGCGGGAGGTAATGAGCAGTTCTTC. The chain couples TRBV6-5 to TRBJ2-1; TRBD2 matches 14 bases. The CDR3 covers 13 residues. Germline CDR1 is MNHEY and CDR2 is SVGAGI. The junction had 1 base not matched to a gene; V was cut back by 8 bases and J by 7 bases.

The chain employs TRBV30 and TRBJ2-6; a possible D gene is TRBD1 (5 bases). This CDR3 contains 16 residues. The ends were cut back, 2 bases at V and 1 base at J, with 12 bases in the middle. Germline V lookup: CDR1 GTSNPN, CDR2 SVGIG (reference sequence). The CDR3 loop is CAWSPLGQSGANVLTF. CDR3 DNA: TGTGCCTGGAGTCCCCTAGGACAATCTGGGGCCAACGTCCTGACTTTC.

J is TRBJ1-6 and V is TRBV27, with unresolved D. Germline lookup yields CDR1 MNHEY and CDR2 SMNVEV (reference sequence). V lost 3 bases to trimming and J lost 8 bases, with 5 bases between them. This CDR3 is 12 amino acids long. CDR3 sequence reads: CASSFRYSPLHF. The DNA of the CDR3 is TGTGCCAGCAGTTTTCGGTATTCACCCCTCCACTTT.

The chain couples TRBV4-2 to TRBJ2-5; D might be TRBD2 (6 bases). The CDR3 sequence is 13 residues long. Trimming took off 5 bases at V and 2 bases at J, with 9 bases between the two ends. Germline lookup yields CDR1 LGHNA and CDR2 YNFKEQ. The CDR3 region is CASSLREQETQYF. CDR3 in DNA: TGTGCCAGCAGCTTACGGGAGCAAGAGACCCAGTACTTC.

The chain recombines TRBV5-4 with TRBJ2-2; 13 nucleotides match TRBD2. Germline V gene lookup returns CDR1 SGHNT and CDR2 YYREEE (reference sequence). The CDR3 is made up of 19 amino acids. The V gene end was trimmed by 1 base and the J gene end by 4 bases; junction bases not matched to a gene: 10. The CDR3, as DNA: TGTGCCAGCAGCTTGTCGGGACTAGCGGGGTTGGAGAGCACCGGGGAGCTGTTTTTT. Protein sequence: CASSLSGLAGLESTGELFF. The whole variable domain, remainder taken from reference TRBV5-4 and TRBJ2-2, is ETGVTQSPTHLIKTRGQQVTLRCSSQSGHNTVSWYQQALGQGPQFIFQYYREEENGRGNFPPRFSGLQFPNYSSELNVNALELDDSALYLCASSLSGLAGLESTGELFFGEGSRLTVL.

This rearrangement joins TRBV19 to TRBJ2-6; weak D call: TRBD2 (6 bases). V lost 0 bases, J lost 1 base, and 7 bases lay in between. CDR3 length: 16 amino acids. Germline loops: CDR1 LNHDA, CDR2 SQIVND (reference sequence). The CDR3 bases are TGTGCCAGTAGTATAGAGGGGAGGTCTGGGGCCAACGTCCTGACTTTC. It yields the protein CASSIEGRSGANVLTF.

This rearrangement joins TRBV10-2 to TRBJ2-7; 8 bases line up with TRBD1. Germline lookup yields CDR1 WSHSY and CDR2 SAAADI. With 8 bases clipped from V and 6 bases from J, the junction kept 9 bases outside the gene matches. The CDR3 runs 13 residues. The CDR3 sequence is CASARGQGIEQYF. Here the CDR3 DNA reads TGCGCCAGCGCGAGAGGACAGGGAATCGAGCAGTACTTC.

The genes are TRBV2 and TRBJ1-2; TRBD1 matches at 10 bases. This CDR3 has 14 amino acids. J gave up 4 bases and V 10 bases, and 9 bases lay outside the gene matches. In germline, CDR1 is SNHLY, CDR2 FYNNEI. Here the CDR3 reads CATQRGQGGYGYTF. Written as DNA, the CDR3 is TGTGCCACCCAAAGAGGACAGGGGGGCTATGGCTACACCTTC.

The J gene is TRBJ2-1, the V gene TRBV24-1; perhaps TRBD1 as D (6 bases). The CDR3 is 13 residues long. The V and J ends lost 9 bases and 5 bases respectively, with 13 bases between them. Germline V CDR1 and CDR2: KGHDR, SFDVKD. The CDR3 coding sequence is TGTGCCACCGTTGGGGACACCCACAATGAGCAGTTCTTC. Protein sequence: CATVGDTHNEQFF.

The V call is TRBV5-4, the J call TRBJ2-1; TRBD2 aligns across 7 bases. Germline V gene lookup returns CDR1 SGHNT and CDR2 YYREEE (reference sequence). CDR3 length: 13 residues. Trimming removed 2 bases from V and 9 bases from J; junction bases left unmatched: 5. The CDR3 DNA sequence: TGTGCCAGCAGCTTTGGAAGGGAGGGTGAGCAGTTCTTC. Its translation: CASSFGREGEQFF. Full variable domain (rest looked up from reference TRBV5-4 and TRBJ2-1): ETGVTQSPTHLIKTRGQQVTLRCSSQSGHNTVSWYQQALGQGPQFIFQYYREEENGRGNFPPRFSGLQFPNYSSELNVNALELDDSALYLCASSFGREGEQFFGPGTRLTVL.

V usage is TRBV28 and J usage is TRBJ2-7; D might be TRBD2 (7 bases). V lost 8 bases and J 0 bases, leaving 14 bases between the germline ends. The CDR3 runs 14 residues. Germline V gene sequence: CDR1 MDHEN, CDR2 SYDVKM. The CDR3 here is CASGGGGVSYEQYF. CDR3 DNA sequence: TGTGCCAGCGGGGGCGGGGGCGTCTCCTACGAGCAGTACTTC.

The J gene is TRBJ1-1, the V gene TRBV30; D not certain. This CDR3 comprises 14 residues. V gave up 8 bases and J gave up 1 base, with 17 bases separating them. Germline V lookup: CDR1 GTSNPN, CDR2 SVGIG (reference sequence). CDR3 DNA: TGTGCCGGAACAGTGTCGGGAAAGAACACTGAAGCTTTCTTT. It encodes CAGTVSGKNTEAFF. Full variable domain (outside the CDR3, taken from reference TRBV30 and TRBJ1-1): SQTIHQWPATLVQPVGSPLSLECTVEGTSNPNLYWYRQAAGRGLQLLFYSVGIGQISSEVPQNLSASRPQDRQFILSSKKLLLSDSGFYLCAGTVSGKNTEAFFGQGTRLTVV.